The source of this T cell receptor beta chain is a study of post-analysis software for immune sequencing data. Unique molecular identifiers featured in each of the TCR beta cDNA libraries. TCRdb fed the PCR reads into MiXCR, producing one record per CDR3 protein. Among approximately 360,000 distinct CDR3 sequences listed, roughly 36% were seen once. The germline V gene has CDR1 SGHTA and CDR2 FQGTGA. V was clipped by 5 bases and J by 1 base; unmatched bases: 4. The CDR3 is made up of 15 amino acids. Findings and caveats of the study: Among roughly 5 TRBV segments more frequent in patients than controls were TRBV5-6, TRBV5-1 and TRBV20-1.

This clonotype was observed many times. As yet, its antigen is unknown. The sequence came from a girl aged 10 to 17 with multiple sclerosis. Sequencing input: blood. The V call is TRBV7-3, the J call TRBJ2-1, with 8 bases lining up with TRBD1. CDR3 residues: CASSIDRGSYNEQFF. The DNA of the CDR3 is TGTGCCAGCAGCATCGACAGGGGTTCCTACAATGAGCAGTTCTTC.